This T cell receptor beta chain was identified during a study of tumor and adjacent non-tumor tissue in lung cancer. A modified ARM-PCR protocol with three rounds of nested PCR amplified TCRbeta. TCRdb recomputed calls from the multiplex PCR reads with MiXCR, one row per CDR3 protein. Found here are 77,000 or so distinct CDR3 sequences, over 70% of them singletons; the top ten hold approximately 12%. Germline CDR1 SQVTM, CDR2 ANQGSEA. The CDR3 runs 14 residues. In the case of this clonotype: One junction end does not reproduce the germline sequence, and a read error may be involved.

The template was RNA from unsorted bulk tissue. The receptor comes from a woman aged 50 to 60 with non-small cell lung cancer. The sample taken for sequencing was lung tumor tissue. V gene TRBV29-1 combines with J gene TRBJ1-1; TRBD1 agrees at 8 bases. The CDR3 bases are TGCAACGTTGGGGGGGGACAGGATAACACTAAAGCTTTCTTT. Its protein product is CNVGGGQDNTKAFF. Full variable domain (missing parts from reference TRBV29-1 and TRBJ1-1): SAVISQKPSRDICQRGTSLTIQCQVDSQVTMMFWYRQQPGQSLTLIATANQGSEATYESGFVIDKFPISRPNLTFSTLTVSNMSPEDSSIYLCNVGGGQDNTKAFFGQGTRLTVV.